The 29 T cell receptor beta chains reported below all come from one sample, sequenced in a study of shared clonotypes between healthy human individuals. Repertoires were generated with immunoSEQ multiplex PCR, while TCRdb's copy carries only in-frame clones and drops some. The sample has about 680,000 clones; more than 70% are singletons. The sample was memory CD4+ T cells sorted from blood. As for subset: CD45RA-negative fraction. Receptors were obtained from a woman aged 25 to 39 in good health.

This clone was counted between two and nine times. Other DNA sequences within the sample encode an identical CDR3. The chain couples TRBV10-3 to TRBJ2-7, with unresolved D. Per the germline V gene, CDR1 is ENHRY and CDR2 is SYGVKD. The CDR3 sequence is 11 residues long. Trimming stripped 2 bases from V and 4 bases from J, with 3 bases between. The CDR3 sequence: CAISEGYEQYF. The CDR3 DNA reads TGTGCCATCAGTGAGGGATACGAGCAGTACTTC.

The CDR3 nucleotides are TGTGCCAGTAGTATGGGCGGGTCCCCCTACGAGCAGTACTTC. Amino acid sequence: CASSMGGSPYEQYF. This chain links TRBV19 with TRBJ2-7; tentatively, D is TRBD2 (5 bases). The length of the CDR3 is 14 residues. Germline CDR1 and CDR2: LNHDA and SQIVND (reference sequence). The V gene lost 3 bases and the J gene lost 2 bases, with 11 bases spanning the gap.

This clone was observed a handful of times. The rearrangement joins TRBV28 to TRBJ2-1; weak D call: TRBD2 (5 bases). Germline assignment: CDR1 MDHEN and CDR2 SYDVKM. CDR3 length equals 15 residues. V was shortened by 6 bases and J by 5 bases, with 17 bases between the two germline ends. CDR3 DNA sequence: TGTGCCAGCAGCGGCCCCCGAGGGTACGACAATGAGCAGTTCTTC. Translated, it gives CASSGPRGYDNEQFF.

As for this clone: Other DNA variants within this sample encode the same CDR3. The rearrangement uses TRBV2 and TRBJ2-5; TRBD2 might be the D (6 bases). The CDR3 covers 13 residues. V lost 4 bases and J 4 bases, leaving 10 bases between the germline ends. Germline V gene lookup returns CDR1 SNHLY and CDR2 FYNNEI. The CDR3 sequence: CASSGQAGETQYF. DNA for the CDR3: TGTGCCAGCAGTGGCCAAGCGGGAGAGACCCAGTACTTC.

V usage is TRBV10-2 and J usage is TRBJ2-1; TRBD2 agrees at 8 bases. With 2 bases clipped from V and 0 bases from J, the junction kept 9 bases outside the gene matches. There are 18 residues in the CDR3. From germline, CDR1 is WSHSY and CDR2 SAAADI. The CDR3 sequence: CASSEISLAGLSYNEQFF. CDR3 nucleotides: TGCGCCAGCAGTGAGATCTCCCTAGCGGGCCTCTCCTACAATGAGCAGTTCTTC.

The rearrangement joins TRBV6-6 to TRBJ2-1; TRBD2 agrees at 7 bases. From germline, CDR1 is MNHNY and CDR2 SVGAGI (reference sequence). The length of the CDR3 is 14 residues. V lost 6 bases, J lost 3 bases, and 5 bases stayed unmatched. The CDR3 bases are TGTGCCAGCAGATCCAGCGGGGTCTACAATGAGCAGTTCTTC. It translates to CASRSSGVYNEQFF.

V and J are TRBV10-3 and TRBJ2-1, with a possible D match to TRBD2 (6 bases). Germline CDR1 reads ENHRY; CDR2 reads SYGVKD. The CDR3 totals 13 residues. V lost 11 bases to trimming and J lost 2 bases, with 13 bases between them. The CDR3 region has the DNA TGTGCCGTTAAGCGGGCCCCCTACAATGAGCAGTTCTTC. Translated, it gives CAVKRAPYNEQFF.

This clone has a single count. The gene calls are TRBV5-4 and TRBJ2-5, with D possibly being TRBD1 (9 bases). CDR3 length: 14 amino acids. Germline V gene sequence: CDR1 SGHNT, CDR2 YYREEE (reference sequence). Trimming shortened V by 5 bases and J by 4 bases, and 15 bases separated the two germline ends. The CDR3 DNA is TGTGCCAGCAGACAGGGGGCGGGGGGAGAGACCCAGTACTTC. Its translation: CASRQGAGGETQYF.

The chain recombines TRBV10-2 with TRBJ2-7; D gene uncertain. V shed 3 bases and J shed 4 bases, with 10 bases lying between them. The CDR3 consists of 13 residues. Germline CDR1 is WSHSY and CDR2 is SAAADI. CDR3 nucleotides: TGCGCCAGCAGTGAAGCCTCAGGATACGAGCAGTACTTC. This sequence encodes CASSEASGYEQYF.

V and J are TRBV11-2 and TRBJ2-6, with 8 bases matching TRBD1. The CDR3 is 13 residues long. Germline V lookup: CDR1 SGHAT, CDR2 FQNNGV. The V gene end was trimmed by 4 bases and the J gene end by 10 bases; junction bases not matched to a gene: 3. Written as DNA, the CDR3 is TGTGCCAGCAGCTCAGGGGGCGCGAACGTCCTGACTTTC. Protein sequence: CASSSGGANVLTF.

V gene TRBV5-1 combines with J gene TRBJ2-5; D could derive from TRBD1 or TRBD2 (7 bases each). Per germline, CDR1 SGHRS and CDR2 YFSETQ. V dropped 0 bases and J dropped 5 bases, with 20 bases sitting between them. The CDR3 runs 17 residues. CDR3 sequence reads: CASSLGPRGRGGETQYF. The CDR3 nucleotides are TGCGCCAGCAGCTTGGGCCCCCGCGGCAGGGGGGGGGAGACCCAGTACTTC. The variable domain in full, with the rest retrieved from reference TRBV5-1 and TRBJ2-5, is KAGVTQTPRYLIKTRGQQVTLSCSPISGHRSVSWYQQTPGQGLQFLFEYFSETQRNKGNFPGRFSGRQFSNSRSEMNVSTLELGDSALYLCASSLGPRGRGGETQYFGPGTRLLVL.

The chain joins TRBV30 to TRBJ2-1; D remains ambiguous. Trimming shortened V by 2 bases and J by 9 bases, and 8 bases separated the two germline ends. This CDR3 has 11 residues. Germline CDR1 and CDR2: GTSNPN and SVGIG (reference sequence). The DNA for the CDR3 is TGTGCCTGGAGTACGACCTCTGAGCAGTTCTTC. The encoded protein is CAWSTTSEQFF.

The chain employs TRBV19 and TRBJ2-7; 8 bases align to TRBD1. With 4 bases clipped from V and 7 bases from J, the junction kept 6 bases outside the gene matches. The CDR3 has 13 amino acids. Germline CDR1 is LNHDA and CDR2 is SQIVND (reference sequence). The CDR3 loop reads CASSTDRGGEQYF. The CDR3 nucleotides are TGTGCCAGTAGTACTGACAGGGGAGGTGAGCAGTACTTC.

This clone was counted a single time. The chain couples TRBV27 to TRBJ2-6; D unclear. Trimming shortened V by 3 bases and J by 0 bases, and 12 bases separated the two germline ends. Germline CDR1 is MNHEY and CDR2 is SMNVEV (reference sequence). The CDR3 runs to 17 residues. CDR3 loop: CASSFWAGSSGANVLTF. In nucleotides, the CDR3 is TGTGCCAGCAGTTTTTGGGCCGGAAGCTCTGGGGCCAACGTCCTGACTTTC.

This clone has only a few counts. The chain joins TRBV19 to TRBJ1-1, with D perhaps TRBD1 (5 bases). The CDR3 is 15 amino acids. Germline lookup yields CDR1 LNHDA and CDR2 SQIVND (reference sequence). Trimming took 5 bases from V and 1 from J, leaving 14 bases between them. CDR3 in DNA: TGTGCCAGTAGTGGGTCCGGGACGGCGAACACTGAAGCTTTCTTT. As protein: CASSGSGTANTEAFF.

V and J are TRBV15 and TRBJ2-1; the match to TRBD2 covers 8 bases. Trimming at V came to 0 bases and at J to 7 bases, leaving 2 bases not matched to a gene. Germline V gene lookup returns CDR1 LNHNV and CDR2 YYDKDF (reference sequence). CDR3 size: 14 residues. The CDR3 is CATSRELAANEQFF. The DNA for the CDR3 is TGTGCCACCAGCAGAGAACTAGCGGCTAATGAGCAGTTCTTC.

A few counts support this clone. This sequence joins TRBV5-3 and TRBJ1-2; D might be TRBD1 (6 bases). TRBV5-3 is identified as an open reading frame with a role that is uncertain. This CDR3 is 14 amino acids long. V was trimmed by 6 bases and J by 4 bases, leaving 16 bases between them. CDR3 nucleotide sequence: TGTGCCAGAATTACCGGGGGGCTGAGCTATGGCTACACCTTC. Its translation: CARITGGLSYGYTF.

The chain links TRBV7-9 to TRBJ2-5; 10 bases align to TRBD2. There are 17 residues in the CDR3. The junction had 8 bases not matched to a gene; V was cut back by 2 bases and J by 2 bases. Per germline, CDR1 SEHNR and CDR2 FQNEAQ (reference sequence). The CDR3: CASSLLAGGRRQETQYF. Written as DNA, the CDR3 is TGTGCCAGCAGCTTATTAGCGGGAGGTCGTCGGCAAGAGACCCAGTACTTC.

The chain carries TRBV5-4 and TRBJ2-4; the D is unclear. There are 13 residues in the CDR3. Germline V gene sequence: CDR1 SGHNT, CDR2 YYREEE (reference sequence). V dropped 4 bases and J dropped 4 bases, with 9 bases sitting between them. The CDR3 region has the DNA TGTGCCAGCAGCAAGGATGAGAAAAACATTCAGTACTTC. Translated: CASSKDEKNIQYF.

This clone has a handful of counts. Written as DNA, the CDR3 is TGTGCCAGCAGTGGGGCAGGGGATGGCGAGCAGTACTTC. This gives the protein CASSGAGDGEQYF. This chain connects TRBV2 to TRBJ2-7, with D maybe TRBD1 (6 bases). Between the trimmed V and J ends, which lost 4 bases and 6 bases, there was a span of 13 bases. CDR1 is SNHLY, CDR2 FYNNEI, per germline. The length of the CDR3 is 13 residues.

The J gene is TRBJ2-1, the V gene TRBV13; perhaps TRBD1 as D (5 bases). Germline CDR1 reads PRHDT; CDR2 reads FYEKMQ (reference sequence). This CDR3 is 14 amino acids long. Between the trimmed V and J ends, which lost 8 bases and 4 bases, there was a span of 15 bases. CDR3 amino acids: CASGVLTEYNEQFF. The CDR3 nucleotides are TGTGCCAGCGGCGTTTTGACAGAATACAATGAGCAGTTCTTC.

The genes are TRBV6-4 and TRBJ2-1, with 14 bases lining up with TRBD2. This CDR3 comprises 14 residues. Germline values: CDR1 MRHNA, CDR2 SNTAGT. V shed 7 bases, J shed 8 bases, and the junction held 4 bases outside the gene matches. In nucleotides, the CDR3 is TGTGCCAGCAAAAGACTAGCGGGAGGGGATGAGCAGTTCTTC. Translating gives CASKRLAGGDEQFF.

V gene TRBV6-6 combines with J gene TRBJ2-7; 12 bases match TRBD2. The V gene's germline CDR1 is MNHNY and CDR2 SVGAGI (reference sequence). The trim removed 6 bases at V and 1 base at J, leaving 4 bases unmatched. This CDR3 is 15 amino acids long. DNA of the CDR3: TGTGCCAGCAGAAGACTAGCGGGAGTATCCTACGAGCAGTACTTC. Translation: CASRRLAGVSYEQYF.

The J gene is TRBJ1-4, the V gene TRBV21-1; the D segment call TRBD1 is taken from the table without a DNA check. TRBV21-1 is classified as a pseudogene. The CDR3 has 18 amino acids. The CDR3 DNA reads as TGTGCCAGCAGCAAAGTGTCGGGACAGCGTACAACTAATGAAAAACTGTTTTTT. It codes for CASSKVSGQRTTNEKLFF.

The chain is built from TRBV5-1 and TRBJ1-1, with D tentatively TRBD1 (5 bases). Germline V gene data show CDR1 as SGHRS and CDR2 as YFSETQ. The CDR3 is 14 residues long. V shed 7 bases and J shed 8 bases, with 21 bases lying between them. CDR3 DNA sequence: TGCGCCAGCGACTCAGGGAGGAGTGGGGAGGAAGCTTTCTTT. Its translation: CASDSGRSGEEAFF.

The chain's CDR3 is CASSDRAGSGTEAFF. The CDR3 DNA reads TGTGCCAGCAGTGACAGGGCCGGATCGGGCACTGAAGCTTTCTTT. J is TRBJ1-1 and V is TRBV25-1, with D possibly matching TRBD1 (5 bases). This CDR3 region has 15 residues. The V gene's germline CDR1 is MGHDK and CDR2 SYGVNS. The V end was cut by 3 bases, the J end by 4 bases, with 15 bases between.

The rearrangement links TRBV7-6 to TRBJ2-1; 9 nucleotides align to TRBD2. CDR3 length equals 16 residues. The germline V gene encodes CDR1 SGHVS and CDR2 FNYEAQ. The V and J ends lost 5 bases and 5 bases, in that order; junction bases with no gene match: 10. The CDR3 sequence: CASSQVAAGGNNEQFF. Written as DNA, the CDR3 is TGTGCCAGCAGCCAAGTAGCGGCGGGAGGGAACAATGAGCAGTTCTTC.

This chain uses TRBV5-4 with TRBJ1-3; 10 bases map to TRBD1. Germline V gene data show CDR1 as SGHNT and CDR2 as YYREEE (reference sequence). The V gene end was trimmed by 4 bases and the J gene end by 2 bases; junction bases not matched to a gene: 3. This CDR3 spans 15 amino acids. CDR3: CASSQGTGAGNTIYF. The CDR3 nucleotides are TGTGCCAGCAGCCAAGGGACAGGGGCTGGAAACACCATATATTTT.

The chain uses TRBV28 and TRBJ1-1, with D hard to call. Trimming shortened V by 0 bases and J by 1 base, and 6 bases separated the two germline ends. The CDR3 contains 14 residues. Germline CDR1 and CDR2: MDHEN and SYDVKM. CDR3 sequence reads: CASSLWGKNTEAFF. For the CDR3, the DNA is TGTGCCAGCAGTTTATGGGGGAAGAACACTGAAGCTTTCTTT. Variable domain in full (rest from reference TRBV28 and TRBJ1-1): DVKVTQSSRYLVKRTGEKVFLECVQDMDHENMFWYRQDPGLGLRLIYFSYDVKMKEKGDIPEGYSVSREKKERFSLILESASTNQTSMYLCASSLWGKNTEAFFGQGTRLTVV.